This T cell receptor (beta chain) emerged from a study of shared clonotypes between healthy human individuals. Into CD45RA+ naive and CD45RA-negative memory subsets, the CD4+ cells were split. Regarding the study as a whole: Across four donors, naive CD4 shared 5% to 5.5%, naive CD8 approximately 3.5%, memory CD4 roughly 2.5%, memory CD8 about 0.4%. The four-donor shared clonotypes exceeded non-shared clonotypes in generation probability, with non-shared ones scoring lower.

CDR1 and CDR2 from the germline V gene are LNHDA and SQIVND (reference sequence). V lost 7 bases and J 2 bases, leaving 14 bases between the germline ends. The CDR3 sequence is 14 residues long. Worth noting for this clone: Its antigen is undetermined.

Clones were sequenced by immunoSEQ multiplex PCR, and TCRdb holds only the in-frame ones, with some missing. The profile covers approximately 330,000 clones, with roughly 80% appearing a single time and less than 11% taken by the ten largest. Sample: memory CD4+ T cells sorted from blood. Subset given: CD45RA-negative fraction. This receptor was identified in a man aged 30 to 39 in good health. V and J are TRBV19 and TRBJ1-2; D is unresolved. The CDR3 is CASMEFQGNYGYTF. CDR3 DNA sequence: TGTGCCAGTATGGAATTCCAAGGAAACTATGGCTACACCTTC.